The sequence of this TCR beta chain was determined in a study of CD8 T cells in Susac syndrome. FACS was used to enrich TEMRA cells, whereas the CD8+ and CD4+ T cells were obtained by negative isolation. There are 15 residues in the CDR3. Germline assignment: CDR1 KGHSH and CDR2 LQKENI. Trimming left V 3 bases short and J 3 bases short, with 15 bases between. Reverse transcription of roughly 0.5 to 1 ug RNA used random hexamers. The TCR beta CDR3 was amplified by immunoSEQ multiplex PCR across 54 Vbeta, 13 Jbeta. TCRdb passed the immunoSEQ multiplex PCR reads through MiXCR, listing each CDR3 protein once. The table has fewer than 90,000 distinct CDR3 sequences, approximately 93% seen once.

The sequence was obtained from a human donor with Susac syndrome. Material for sequencing was CD8+ T cells from PBMCs. The chain uses TRBV18 and TRBJ2-7; D possibly corresponds to TRBD2 (6 bases). CDR3 sequence (DNA): TGTGCCAGCTCACCTTCGGGACGGAGGGACTACGAGCAGTACTTC. Protein sequence: CASSPSGRRDYEQYF.